The clone carrying this T cell receptor (beta chain) was recorded only once. Its antigen is as yet unknown. Blood got drawn at baseline, again on cycle 4 day 1, and then on cycle 7 day 1. The record originates from a study of OX40 agonist ivuxolimab in advanced cancers. The wider study: One hepatocellular carcinoma and two cutaneous melanoma patients partially responded. General study findings and limits: Partial responders at 0.1-3.0 mg/kg showed near-lowest clonal expansion. Doses of 0.1 to 3.0 mg/kg were accompanied by clonal expansion of CD4+ and CD8+ blood T cells by week 6.

The CDR3 sequence is 15 residues long. The V end was cut by 0 bases, the J end by 6 bases, with 13 bases between. Germline V gene lookup returns CDR1 SGHRS and CDR2 YFSETQ. Sequencing used immunoSEQ multiplex PCR; TCRdb keeps in-frame clones, though not all of them. The data show more than 50,000 clones, with around four fifths seen just once and 3.7% held by the top ten. The source material was CD4+ or CD8+ T cells sorted from blood, sampled in a trial of the OX40 agonist ivuxolimab. This chain links TRBV5-1 with TRBJ2-1; D is unresolved. This clonotype originated in an adult with an advanced solid tumor such as melanoma, head and neck, liver or kidney cancer. In DNA, the CDR3 is TGCGCCAGCAGCTTGGAACTCCCCCGAAGCAATGAGCAGTTCTTC. This codes for CASSLELPRSNEQFF.